The 21 T cell receptor beta chains below were found in one sample sequenced in a study of blood T cell repertoires in COVID-19. The table came from immunoSEQ multiplex PCR; TCRdb's copy has only in-frame clones and leaves some out. The table lists roughly 68,000 clones, roughly 80% of them singletons. Sequenced material: PBMCs or T cells enriched from blood (not recorded which). The receptors originated from a woman aged 40 to 50 with acute COVID-19.

The chain links TRBV9 to TRBJ1-2, with 9 bases matching TRBD1. Losses at the gene ends were 0 bases for V and 4 bases for J; bases not matched to a gene: 7. From germline, CDR1 is SGDLS and CDR2 YYNGEE. The CDR3 consists of 16 residues. CDR3 bases: TGTGCCAGCAGCGTAGCACCGGGACAGGGTAGCTATGGCTACACCTTC. Protein sequence: CASSVAPGQGSYGYTF.

The chain uses TRBV7-9 and TRBJ2-5; a weak D match, TRBD1 (5 bases). The CDR3 has 15 amino acids. From germline, CDR1 is SEHNR and CDR2 FQNEAQ (reference sequence). V was pared by 5 bases and J by 5 bases, with 18 bases between. This chain's CDR3 is CASSPTGAGRETQYF. For the CDR3, the DNA is TGTGCCAGCAGCCCTACCGGAGCAGGGCGGGAGACCCAGTACTTC.

The chain couples TRBV14 to TRBJ2-6; 14 bases line up with TRBD2. V was clipped by 2 bases and J by 1 base; unmatched bases: 7. The CDR3 is 20 amino acids. Per the germline V gene, CDR1 is SGHDN and CDR2 is FVKESK. The CDR3 DNA follows: TGTGCCAGCAGCCAATATTTTGGACTAGCGGGAGGTTCTGGGGCCAACGTCCTGACTTTC. Protein sequence: CASSQYFGLAGGSGANVLTF.

V usage is TRBV28 and J usage is TRBJ2-5; 8 bases are shared with TRBD2. This CDR3 is 15 amino acids long. The V gene's germline CDR1 is MDHEN and CDR2 SYDVKM. V trimming: 3 bases; J trimming: 2 bases; junction bases outside the gene matches: 5. Here the CDR3 DNA reads TGTGCCAGCAGTTTGGCGATAGCGGGGCAAGAGACCCAGTACTTC. It is translated as CASSLAIAGQETQYF. The variable domain in full, completed from reference TRBV28 and TRBJ2-5, reads DVKVTQSSRYLVKRTGEKVFLECVQDMDHENMFWYRQDPGLGLRLIYFSYDVKMKEKGDIPEGYSVSREKKERFSLILESASTNQTSMYLCASSLAIAGQETQYFGPGTRLLVL.

The gene calls are TRBV19 and TRBJ2-2; unclear D gene. V dropped 8 bases and J dropped 3 bases, with 7 bases sitting between them. CDR1 is LNHDA and CDR2 is SQIVND in the germline V gene (reference sequence). CDR3 length: 12 amino acids. This CDR3 reads CASGPDTGELFF. The CDR3 DNA is TGTGCCAGTGGGCCGGACACCGGGGAGCTGTTTTTT.

The chain is built from TRBV27 and TRBJ2-2; D perhaps matches TRBD2 (6 bases). The CDR3 is 14 amino acids. Per germline, CDR1 MNHEY and CDR2 SMNVEV (reference sequence). V lost 5 bases to trimming and J lost 2 bases, with 9 bases between them. The CDR3, as DNA: TGTGCCAGCAGTCCCGGGACTAACACCGGGGAGCTGTTTTTT. Protein product: CASSPGTNTGELFF.

This clone has just a few counts. V gene TRBV27 combines with J gene TRBJ1-1, with a tentative D call TRBD1 (6 bases). V lost 3 bases and J lost 0, with 17 bases in between. This CDR3 has 17 amino acids. Per the germline V gene, CDR1 is MNHEY and CDR2 is SMNVEV (reference sequence). This CDR3 reads CASSFQGLQGMNTEAFF. The CDR3 region has the DNA TGTGCCAGCAGTTTCCAGGGTCTACAGGGAATGAACACTGAAGCTTTCTTT.

The rearrangement joins TRBV11-2 to TRBJ2-7; the D is unclear. The CDR3 is 14 residues long. V shed 4 bases and J shed 4 bases, with 14 bases lying between them. The germline gives CDR1 SGHAT, CDR2 FQNNGV. DNA of the CDR3: TGTGCCAGCAGCTCGTCGCTAGGTCAGTACGAGCAGTACTTC. It is translated as CASSSSLGQYEQYF.

This CDR3 reads CASTLSLGGSITGELFF. As DNA, the CDR3 is TGTGCCAGCACCCTATCCTTAGGGGGCTCAATCACCGGGGAGCTGTTTTTT. V and J are TRBV27 and TRBJ2-2; 7 bases agree with TRBD1. Looked up from germline, CDR1 is MNHEY and CDR2 is SMNVEV (reference sequence). The J segment lost 4 bases and the V segment lost 7 bases, leaving 15 bases of the junction unmatched. This CDR3 has 17 amino acids.

The CDR3 loop is CASRGSGRGAYGYTF. The CDR3 DNA is TGTGCCAGCAGAGGGTCGGGCAGGGGAGCCTATGGCTACACCTTC. The rearrangement links TRBV27 to TRBJ1-2, with a weak D call TRBD1 (6 bases). The CDR3 is made up of 15 amino acids. Germline V gene lookup returns CDR1 MNHEY and CDR2 SMNVEV (reference sequence). Trimming pared 6 bases from V and 4 bases from J, leaving 18 bases between.

The chain recombines TRBV27 with TRBJ2-1, with TRBD2 matching over 13 bases. The CDR3 extends over 16 amino acids. The germline CDR1 and CDR2 sequences are MNHEY and SMNVEV (reference sequence). The J segment lost 7 bases and the V segment lost 5 bases, leaving 8 bases of the junction unmatched. CDR3 region: CASSHRLAGGLNEQFF. The CDR3 nucleotides read TGTGCCAGCAGTCACAGACTAGCGGGAGGCTTGAATGAGCAGTTCTTC.

The chain links TRBV27 to TRBJ1-6; no clear D gene. This CDR3 is built from 14 residues. Germline CDR1 MNHEY, CDR2 SMNVEV (reference sequence). The V end lost 2 bases, the J end lost 5 bases, and 7 bases lay between the germline ends. The CDR3 sequence is CASSLARNNSPLHF. DNA for the CDR3: TGTGCCAGCAGTTTAGCCAGAAATAATTCACCCCTCCACTTT.

This clone was recorded a few times. The chain uses TRBV21-1 and TRBJ2-1; the table gives TRBD2 as D, unverified against the DNA. TRBV21-1 is annotated as a pseudogene. This CDR3 is 10 amino acids long. Here the CDR3 reads CASSTPEQFF. CDR3 coding DNA: TGTGCCAGCAGCACCCCGGAGCAGTTCTTC.

This clone was seen a handful of times. The rearrangement links TRBV27 to TRBJ2-1, with 8 bases that match TRBD2. The germline V gene encodes CDR1 MNHEY and CDR2 SMNVEV (reference sequence). The CDR3 contains 13 residues. J gave up 8 bases and V 3 bases, and 3 bases lay outside the gene matches. The CDR3 nucleotides are TGTGCCAGCAGTTTGTCGACTAGCGATGAGCAGTTCTTC. Its protein product is CASSLSTSDEQFF.

This clone was recorded a few times. V gene TRBV5-8 combines with J gene TRBJ1-2, with D unclear. With 0 bases removed from V and 5 bases from J, the gap between germline ends came to 11 bases. The CDR3 runs 14 residues. Germline loops: CDR1 SGHTS, CDR2 YDEGEE. In DNA form, the CDR3 reads TGTGCCAGCAGCTTGGACGCTAGCAAGTATGGCTACACCTTC. It codes for CASSLDASKYGYTF.

V gene TRBV7-9 combines with J gene TRBJ2-2; 10 bases match TRBD1. Germline V gene sequence: CDR1 SEHNR, CDR2 FQNEAQ (reference sequence). This CDR3 is built from 14 residues. With 6 bases clipped from V and 4 bases from J, the junction kept 2 bases outside the gene matches. The CDR3 loop reads CASRGTGVTGELFF. In DNA form, the CDR3 reads TGTGCCAGCAGGGGGACAGGGGTCACCGGGGAGCTGTTTTTT. Filled out from reference TRBV7-9 and TRBJ2-2, the complete variable domain reads DTGVSQNPRHKITKRGQNVTFRCDPISEHNRLYWYRQTLGQGPEFLTYFQNEAQLEKSRLLSDRFSAERPKGSFSTLEIQRTEQGDSAMYLCASRGTGVTGELFFGEGSRLTVL.

The chain joins TRBV28 to TRBJ1-4; D remains unclear. V lost 7 bases to trimming and J lost 8 bases, with 14 bases between them. The CDR3 totals 13 residues. CDR1 MDHEN and CDR2 SYDVKM come from the germline V gene. The CDR3 spells CASISIRNEKLFF. The CDR3 DNA reads as TGTGCCAGCATTAGTATCCGAAACGAAAAACTGTTTTTT.

This chain uses TRBV20-1 with TRBJ2-1; TRBD2 matches 11 bases. The ends lost 3 bases at V and 10 bases at J; junction bases unmatched: 5. The CDR3 is made up of 13 amino acids. CDR1 DFQATT and CDR2 SNEGSKA come from the germline V gene (reference sequence). The CDR3 DNA follows: TGCAGTGCTAGTAGCGGGAGGGAACGGGAGCAGTTCTTC. It is translated as CSASSGREREQFF.

This chain connects TRBV19 to TRBJ1-1; 7 bases map to TRBD1. The ends lost 5 bases at V and 5 bases at J; junction bases unmatched: 14. CDR1 and CDR2 from the germline V gene are LNHDA and SQIVND (reference sequence). The CDR3 has 16 residues. CDR3 sequence: CASSLSWGEGATEAFF. The CDR3 bases are TGTGCCAGTAGTCTCTCTTGGGGTGAGGGGGCTACTGAAGCTTTCTTT.

The chain employs TRBV3-1 (or the pseudogene TRBV3-2) and TRBJ2-1; no definite D call. Germline values: CDR1 LGHDT, CDR2 YNNKEL (reference sequence). This CDR3 spans 14 amino acids. V was shortened by 0 bases and J by 6 bases, with 9 bases between the two germline ends. The CDR3 loop is CASSQDPRSNEQFF. Written as DNA, the CDR3 is TGTGCCAGCAGCCAAGATCCTAGGTCCAATGAGCAGTTCTTC.

The chain recombines TRBV6-1 with TRBJ1-4, with a weak D call TRBD1 (6 bases). CDR1 is MNHNS and CDR2 is SASEGT in the germline V gene. The V gene lost 3 bases and the J gene lost 3 bases, with 14 bases spanning the gap. The CDR3 is 16 amino acids. This CDR3 is CASSDYPDRSNEKLFF. The CDR3, as DNA: TGTGCCAGCAGTGACTACCCCGACAGGTCTAATGAAAAACTGTTTTTT.